Reported below is one TCR beta chain. The antigen this receptor binds is unknown. No much larger clone exists at a distance of one base, and base qualities are not known. The data were produced on an Illumina NovaSeq 6000. cDNA libraries for TCRalpha and TCRbeta were prepared by 5'RACE using constant-segment primers, with sample barcodes and unique molecular identifiers added. RNA was extracted from every sample with Trizol reagent. Library amplification was performed in two PCR steps, and a second sample barcode and Illumina TruSeq adapters were introduced in the second step. Sequencing of libraries was performed on an Illumina NovaSeq with 2 x 150 bp paired-end reads. Under the source paper's analysis protocol: With migec v1.2.7, reads were demultiplexed and then collapsed into UMI-guided consensus sequences. Using mixcr v2.1.11, UMI consensuses were aligned to TRA and TRB V and J templates and then assembled into clonotypes. Clonotypes were classified as expanded or contracted when called significant by both edgeR and NoisET, with noise models trained on biological replicates. For edgeR calls, the thresholds were a false discovery rate-adjusted p below 0.01 and a log2 fold-change of 1. As an exploratory analysis of dynamics, PCA with hierarchical clustering was applied to max-normalized trajectories of the 1000 most abundant clonotypes. Each responding clone was given a CD4 or CD8 phenotype based on the CD4+ and CD8+ repertoires, which had been sequenced separately. In TCRdb, the public reads were trimmed at Q25 with fastp and aligned with MiXCR, with productive beta chains retained. Rows merge per CDR3 protein into single entries with the most common DNA and genes. In this record, the V and J calls reflect TCRdb's handling and not the investigators' own analysis. Here the sample has roughly 410,000 distinct CDR3 sequences; around 24% occur a single time. The ten largest clones add up to 7% to 9.5% of the sample.

This sample was taken from a study of T-cell memory formation after mild COVID-19 (dated by TCRdb to about 2021). Study-level background: Most TCR sequence clusters were specific to one of the two donors. In a couple of donors, T-cell clones that expanded and contracted after mild COVID-19 were followed by sequencing TCRalpha and TCRbeta repertoires longitudinally. The cohort comprised two young, previously healthy adult volunteers, one female and one male.

V is clipped by 5 bases and J by 11 bases, and the sequence between their germline boundaries is 12 bases long. The cysteine opens and the phenylalanine closes a CDR3 of 11 amino acids. Only CDR3 DNA is held: 33 bases, read in frame from base 1. General conclusions and limits of the study: Some responding clones were detected in pre-infection memory, which suggested that pre-existing cross-reactive memory T cells had joined the SARS-CoV-2 response. Clones contracting from day 15 to 85 had balanced CD4/CD8 phenotypes, while a second wave expanding from day 15 to 37 was biased towards CD4+. Contracting CD4+ clones appeared mostly in the CM and EM memory subsets, whereas CD8+ clones were enriched in EMRA. Only two mild cases were covered by the study, and larger cohorts that include severe cases with pre-infection samples were considered necessary. SARS-CoV-2 specificity of the second-wave clones peaking on day 37 was not confirmed.

PBMCs were isolated by Ficoll-Paque density gradient centrifugation. Recombination connected TRBV12-3 or TRBV12-4 to TRBJ1-1; too little of a D gene remains to name it. Sequencing was performed on PBMCs or a T cell subset sorted from them (not recorded which). The sequence came from an adult woman who had mild COVID-19 (a few samples of this study predate the infection). The sample titles of this study are shuffled in the database, so cell type and time point are left out; the donor was told from shared clones. The nucleotide sequence is given as TGTGCCAGCAGTCCTATAAGGTTGGCTTTCTTT. Its product reads: CASSPIRLAFF.